This T cell receptor beta chain was obtained from a study of blood T cell repertoires in COVID-19. Study-level information: Sample material is recorded as cDNA or gDNA derived from T cells, B-cell-depleted T cells, or PBMCs.

Profiled with immunoSEQ multiplex PCR; TCRdb holds only in-frame clones, not every one. The table shows about 220,000 clones, with around 84% occurring only once. The clonotype comes from a woman in her sixties who had recovered from COVID-19. The source material was peripheral blood.

Here the CDR3 reads CASGRTGNYGYTF. CDR3 sequence (DNA): TGTGCCAGCGGAAGAACAGGGAACTATGGCTACACCTTC. V gene TRBV7-9 combines with J gene TRBJ1-2; tentatively, D is TRBD1 (6 bases). CDR1 is SEHNR, CDR2 FQNEAQ, per germline (reference sequence). The CDR3 runs 13 residues. V gave up 8 bases and J gave up 2 bases, with 12 bases separating them.